Each of the 8 T cell receptor beta chains below was sequenced from the same sample in a study of T cells expressing NK-cell markers. TCRdb reprocessed the 5' RACE reads and stores each CDR3 protein as one record, lacking DNA. This table holds about 460,000 distinct CDR3 sequences. What was sequenced was blood T cells: a sorted CD56 or NKG2C T cell subset, CD4+ or CD8+ T cells, or bulk PBMC T cells (not recorded which). Source of these receptors: a woman aged 50 to 60 in good health.

The CDR3: CASSESPWGVGTYEQYF. The J gene is TRBJ2-7, the V gene TRBV9; TCRdb reports TRBD1, a call that lacks DNA to check it against. CDR3 length: 17 amino acids. CDR1 SGDLS and CDR2 YYNGEE come from the germline V gene.

The chain links TRBV3-1 to TRBJ1-1; TCRdb calls TRBD1, which cannot be checked without DNA. The germline V gene encodes CDR1 LGHDT and CDR2 YNNKEL (reference sequence). This CDR3 is 18 amino acids long. CDR3 protein: CASSPLPPQTISNTEAFF.

The genes are TRBV15 and TRBJ1-2. The CDR3 spans 13 residues. Germline CDR1 and CDR2: LNHNV and YYDKDF (reference sequence). The chain's CDR3 is CATSRDFTWGYTF.

The chain uses TRBV12-3 or TRBV12-4 and TRBJ2-7; the D call from TCRdb, TRBD1, cannot be confirmed without DNA. This CDR3 contains 13 residues. This CDR3 is CASSSSRPGEQYF.

V is TRBV6-5 and J is TRBJ2-1; TCRdb names TRBD1, which stays unverified in the absence of DNA. Germline CDR1 reads MNHEY; CDR2 reads SVGAGI. CDR3 size: 16 residues. The CDR3 region is CASSYFGQSSYNEQFF.

V usage is TRBV7-8 and J usage is TRBJ2-2. CDR3 length equals 15 residues. Germline V CDR1 and CDR2: SGHVS, FQNEAQ. The chain's CDR3 is CASSTNPQPTGELFF.

The rearrangement joins TRBV14 to TRBJ2-5; no DNA is available, so the TRBD1 call from TCRdb remains unchecked. Germline assignment: CDR1 SGHDN and CDR2 FVKESK. This CDR3 has 12 amino acids. CDR3 loop: CASSPGIATQYF.

This chain uses TRBV4-2 with TRBJ2-1; TCRdb calls TRBD2, which cannot be checked without DNA. CDR3 length: 20 amino acids. The germline V gene has CDR1 LGHNA and CDR2 YNFKEQ. The CDR3 spells CASSQAGTGRRRLAGGEQFF.